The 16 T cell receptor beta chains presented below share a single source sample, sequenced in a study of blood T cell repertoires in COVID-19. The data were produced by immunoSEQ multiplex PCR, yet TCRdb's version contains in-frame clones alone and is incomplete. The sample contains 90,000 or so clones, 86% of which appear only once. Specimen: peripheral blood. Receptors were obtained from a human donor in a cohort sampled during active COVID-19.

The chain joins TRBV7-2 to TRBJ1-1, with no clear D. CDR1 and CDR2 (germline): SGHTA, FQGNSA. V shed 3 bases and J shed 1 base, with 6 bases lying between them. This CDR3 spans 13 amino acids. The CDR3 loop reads CASSFGGNTEAFF. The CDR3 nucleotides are TGTGCCAGCAGCTTTGGCGGGAACACTGAAGCTTTCTTT.

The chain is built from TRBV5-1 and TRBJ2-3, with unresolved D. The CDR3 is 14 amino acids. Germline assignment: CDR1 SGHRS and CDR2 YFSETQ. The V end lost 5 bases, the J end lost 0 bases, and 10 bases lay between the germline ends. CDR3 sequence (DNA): TGCGCCAGCAGTCACAGATCTAGCACAGATACGCAGTATTTT. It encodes CASSHRSSTDTQYF.

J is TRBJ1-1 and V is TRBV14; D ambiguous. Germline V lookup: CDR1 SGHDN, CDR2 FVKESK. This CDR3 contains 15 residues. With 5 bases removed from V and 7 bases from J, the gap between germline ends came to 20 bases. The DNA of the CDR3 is TGTGCCAGCAGCTACAAAGGCGGGATGGCCGGTGAAGCTTTCTTT. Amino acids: CASSYKGGMAGEAFF.

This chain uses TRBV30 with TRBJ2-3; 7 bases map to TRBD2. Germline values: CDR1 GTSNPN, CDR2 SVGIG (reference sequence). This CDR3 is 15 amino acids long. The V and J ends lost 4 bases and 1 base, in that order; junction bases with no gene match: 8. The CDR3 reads CAWNFGRLGTDTQYF. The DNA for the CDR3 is TGTGCCTGGAATTTCGGGAGGCTTGGCACAGATACGCAGTATTTT.

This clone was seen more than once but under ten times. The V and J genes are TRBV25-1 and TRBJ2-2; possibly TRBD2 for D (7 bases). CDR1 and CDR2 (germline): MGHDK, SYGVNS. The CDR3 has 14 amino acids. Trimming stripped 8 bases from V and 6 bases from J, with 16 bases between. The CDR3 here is CASGRGGTAGELFF. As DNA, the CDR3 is TGTGCCAGCGGAAGGGGGGGAACGGCCGGGGAGCTGTTTTTT.

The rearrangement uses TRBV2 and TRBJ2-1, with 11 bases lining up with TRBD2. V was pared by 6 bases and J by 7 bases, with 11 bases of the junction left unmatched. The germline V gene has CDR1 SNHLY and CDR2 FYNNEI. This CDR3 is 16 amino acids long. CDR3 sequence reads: CASRPAGLAGVNEQFF. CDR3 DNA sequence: TGTGCCAGCAGACCCGCCGGACTAGCGGGTGTGAATGAGCAGTTCTTC.

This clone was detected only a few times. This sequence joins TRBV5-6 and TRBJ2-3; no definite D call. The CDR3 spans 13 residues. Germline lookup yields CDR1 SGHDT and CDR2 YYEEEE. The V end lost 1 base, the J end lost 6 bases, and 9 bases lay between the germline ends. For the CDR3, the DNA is TGTGCCAGCAGCTTGAGCATGGAGGATACGCAGTATTTT. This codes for CASSLSMEDTQYF.

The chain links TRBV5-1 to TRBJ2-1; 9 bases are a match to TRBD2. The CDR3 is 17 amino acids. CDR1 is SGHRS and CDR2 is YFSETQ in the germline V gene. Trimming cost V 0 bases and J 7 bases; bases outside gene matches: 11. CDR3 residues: CASSLESSGAPRNEQFF. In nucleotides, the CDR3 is TGCGCCAGCAGCTTGGAGTCTAGCGGGGCGCCTAGGAATGAGCAGTTCTTC.

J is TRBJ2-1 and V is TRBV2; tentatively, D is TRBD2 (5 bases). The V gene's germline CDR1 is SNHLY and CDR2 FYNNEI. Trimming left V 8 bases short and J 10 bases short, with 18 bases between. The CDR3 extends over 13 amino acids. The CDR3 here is CASRLEVPREQFF. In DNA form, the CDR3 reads TGTGCCAGCCGCTTGGAGGTCCCCAGGGAGCAGTTCTTC.

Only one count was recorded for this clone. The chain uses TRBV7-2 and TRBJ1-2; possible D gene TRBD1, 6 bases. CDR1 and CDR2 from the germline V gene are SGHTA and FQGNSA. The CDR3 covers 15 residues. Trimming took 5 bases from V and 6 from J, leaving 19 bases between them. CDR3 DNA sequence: TGTGCCAGCAGCCTTGAGGGGGGGCCTTTGCATGGCTACACCTTC. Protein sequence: CASSLEGGPLHGYTF.

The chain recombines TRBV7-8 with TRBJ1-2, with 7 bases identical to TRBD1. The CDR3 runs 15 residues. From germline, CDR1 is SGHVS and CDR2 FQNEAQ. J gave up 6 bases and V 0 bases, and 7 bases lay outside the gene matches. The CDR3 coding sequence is TGTGCCAGCAGCTTAGCCGGGACAGACCTGGATGGCTACACCTTC. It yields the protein CASSLAGTDLDGYTF.

The CDR3: CASSFGDRDLSGYTF. The CDR3 nucleotides read TGTGCCAGCAGTTTCGGGGACAGGGATCTCAGTGGCTACACCTTC. This chain joins TRBV27 and TRBJ1-2; 9 nucleotides line up with TRBD1. V shed 3 bases and J 7 bases; nucleotides not matched to a gene: 9. This CDR3 is built from 15 residues. CDR1 and CDR2 (germline): MNHEY, SMNVEV (reference sequence).

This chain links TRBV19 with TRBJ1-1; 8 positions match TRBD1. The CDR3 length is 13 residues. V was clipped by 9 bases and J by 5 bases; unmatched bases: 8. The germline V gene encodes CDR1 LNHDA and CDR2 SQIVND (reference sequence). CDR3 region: CASLRQGATEAFF. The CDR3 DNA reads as TGTGCCAGCCTTCGCCAGGGGGCTACTGAAGCTTTCTTT.

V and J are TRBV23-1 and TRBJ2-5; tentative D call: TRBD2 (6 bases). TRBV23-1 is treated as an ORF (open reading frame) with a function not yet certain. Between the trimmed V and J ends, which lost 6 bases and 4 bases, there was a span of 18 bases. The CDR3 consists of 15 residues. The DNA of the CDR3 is TGCGCCAGCAGGATATATCCGGGGGACCGAGAGACCCAGTACTTC. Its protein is CASRIYPGDRETQYF.

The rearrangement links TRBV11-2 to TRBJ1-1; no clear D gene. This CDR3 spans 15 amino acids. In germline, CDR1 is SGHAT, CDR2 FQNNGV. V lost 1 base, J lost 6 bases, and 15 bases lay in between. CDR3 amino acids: CASSLGTRGWPEAFF. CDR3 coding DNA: TGTGCCAGCAGCTTAGGAACCCGGGGATGGCCTGAAGCTTTCTTT.

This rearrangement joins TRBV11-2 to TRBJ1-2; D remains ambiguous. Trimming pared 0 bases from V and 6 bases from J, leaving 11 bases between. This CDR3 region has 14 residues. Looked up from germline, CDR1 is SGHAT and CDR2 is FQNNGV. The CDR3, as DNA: TGTGCCAGCAGCTTAGATCCATCGGGGAATGGCTACACCTTC. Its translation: CASSLDPSGNGYTF.